Each of the 8 T cell receptor beta chains below was sequenced from the same sample in a study of blood T cell repertoires in COVID-19. The assay was immunoSEQ multiplex PCR, and TCRdb's table has in-frame clones only and misses some. This sample has roughly 200,000 clones, with 90% found just once. Sequencing used PBMCs or T cells enriched from blood (not recorded which). The receptor source for this set is a man aged 25 to 40 who had recovered from COVID-19.

The chain combines TRBV11-3 with TRBJ2-5; no reliable D call. The germline gives CDR1 SGHNT, CDR2 YENEEA. This CDR3 spans 11 amino acids. V dropped 5 bases and J dropped 1 base, with 2 bases sitting between them. CDR3 nucleotides: TGTGCCAGCAGCCGCCAAGAGACCCAGTACTTC. It is translated as CASSRQETQYF.

This clone was detected once. This chain links TRBV14 with TRBJ1-2; D unresolved. V lost 1 base to trimming and J lost 7 bases, with 7 bases between them. Germline assignment: CDR1 SGHDN and CDR2 FVKESK. The CDR3 contains 12 residues. The CDR3 reads CASSQAGPGYTF. In DNA, the CDR3 is TGTGCCAGCAGCCAAGCTGGGCCTGGCTACACCTTC. Full variable domain (missing parts from reference TRBV14 and TRBJ1-2): EAGVTQFPSHSVIEKGQTVTLRCDPISGHDNLYWYRRVMGKEIKFLLHFVKESKQDESGMPNNRFLAERTGGTYSTLKVQPAELEDSGVYFCASSQAGPGYTFGSGTRLTVV.

V gene TRBV10-3 combines with J gene TRBJ2-7, with 9 bases aligning to TRBD1. The CDR3 sequence is 16 residues long. Germline CDR1 ENHRY, CDR2 SYGVKD. The V gene end was trimmed by 0 bases and the J gene end by 9 bases; junction bases not matched to a gene: 12. CDR3 in amino acids: CAISESGGQGLVGQYF. As DNA, the CDR3 is TGTGCCATCAGTGAGTCGGGAGGACAGGGGCTTGTGGGGCAGTACTTC.

V gene TRBV7-9 combines with J gene TRBJ2-3; 8 bases fit TRBD1. The V and J ends lost 3 bases and 4 bases, in that order; junction bases with no gene match: 3. The length of the CDR3 is 14 residues. Germline V gene data show CDR1 as SEHNR and CDR2 as FQNEAQ (reference sequence). CDR3 sequence reads: CASSLTGVADTQYF. The CDR3 DNA is TGTGCCAGCAGCTTGACAGGGGTGGCAGATACGCAGTATTTT.

This chain uses TRBV5-5 with TRBJ2-1; TRBD2 aligns across 9 bases. The CDR3 totals 20 residues. Germline V gene data show CDR1 as SGHKS and CDR2 as YYEKEE (reference sequence). The V segment lost 4 bases and the J segment 0 bases; nucleotides outside the gene matches: 17. CDR3 amino acids: CASSHGTSSNPRGSYNEQFF. In DNA form, the CDR3 reads TGTGCCAGCAGCCACGGGACTAGCTCCAATCCTAGGGGCTCCTACAATGAGCAGTTCTTC.

The table lists this clone with a few counts. This chain uses TRBV4-1 with TRBJ2-7; no clear D gene. Trimming stripped 4 bases from V and 4 bases from J, with 8 bases between. This CDR3 spans 12 amino acids. Germline V gene sequence: CDR1 MGHRA, CDR2 YSYEKL. CDR3 DNA: TGCGCCAGCAGCCCGACAATGTACGAGCAGTACTTC. As protein: CASSPTMYEQYF.

The chain couples TRBV28 to TRBJ2-7, with D possibly TRBD2 on 6 matching bases. The CDR3 runs to 16 residues. Trimming took 6 bases from V and 1 from J, leaving 19 bases between them. Germline CDR1 is MDHEN and CDR2 is SYDVKM. CDR3 amino acids: CASSTPGGGISYEQYF. Written as DNA, the CDR3 is TGTGCCAGCAGCACCCCCGGGGGTGGAATTTCCTACGAGCAGTACTTC.

The chain is built from TRBV19 and TRBJ1-1, with D perhaps TRBD1 (5 bases). The CDR3 extends over 18 amino acids. V gave up 3 bases and J gave up 0 bases, with 20 bases separating them. The germline CDR1 and CDR2 sequences are LNHDA and SQIVND (reference sequence). The CDR3: CASSIPGFYRKMNTEAFF. The DNA of the CDR3 is TGTGCCAGTAGTATCCCAGGGTTTTATCGGAAAATGAACACTGAAGCTTTCTTT.